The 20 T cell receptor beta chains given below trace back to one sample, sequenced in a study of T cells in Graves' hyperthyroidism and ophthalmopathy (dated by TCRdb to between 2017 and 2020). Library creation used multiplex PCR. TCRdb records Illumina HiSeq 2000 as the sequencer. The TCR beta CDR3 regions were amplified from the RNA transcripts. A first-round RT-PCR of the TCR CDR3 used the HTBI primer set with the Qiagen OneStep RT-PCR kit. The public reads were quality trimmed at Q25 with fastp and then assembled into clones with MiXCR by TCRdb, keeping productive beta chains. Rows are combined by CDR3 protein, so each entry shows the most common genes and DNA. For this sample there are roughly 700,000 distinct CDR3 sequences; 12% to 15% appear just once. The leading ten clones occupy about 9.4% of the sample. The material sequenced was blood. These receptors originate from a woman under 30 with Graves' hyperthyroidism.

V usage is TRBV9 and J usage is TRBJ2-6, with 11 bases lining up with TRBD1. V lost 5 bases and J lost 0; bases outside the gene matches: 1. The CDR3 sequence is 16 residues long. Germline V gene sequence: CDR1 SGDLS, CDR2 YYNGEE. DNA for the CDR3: TGTGCCAGCAGGGGACAGGGGGGCTCTGGGGCCAACGTCCTGACTTTC. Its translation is CASRGQGGSGANVLTF.

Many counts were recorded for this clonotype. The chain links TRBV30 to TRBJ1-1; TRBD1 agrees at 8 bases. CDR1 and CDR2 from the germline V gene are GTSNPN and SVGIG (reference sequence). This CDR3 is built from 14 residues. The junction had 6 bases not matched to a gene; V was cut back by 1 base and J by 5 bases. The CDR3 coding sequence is TGTGCCTGGAGTGGGACAGGGTGGAGGACTGAAGCTTTCTTT. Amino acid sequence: CAWSGTGWRTEAFF.

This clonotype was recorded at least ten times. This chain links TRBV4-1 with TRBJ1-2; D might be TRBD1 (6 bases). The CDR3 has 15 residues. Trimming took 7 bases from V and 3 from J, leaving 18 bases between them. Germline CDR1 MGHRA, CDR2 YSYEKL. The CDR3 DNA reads TGCGCCAGCAACCCAGGGGCCGGTCCTTACTATGGCTACACCTTC. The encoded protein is CASNPGAGPYYGYTF.

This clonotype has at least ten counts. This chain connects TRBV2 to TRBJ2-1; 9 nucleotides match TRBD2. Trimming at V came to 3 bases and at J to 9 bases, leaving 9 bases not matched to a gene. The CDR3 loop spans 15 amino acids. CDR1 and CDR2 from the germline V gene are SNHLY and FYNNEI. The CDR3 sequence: CASSEEAGGRGEQFF. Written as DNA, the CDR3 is TGTGCCAGCAGTGAGGAAGCGGGAGGCCGGGGTGAGCAGTTCTTC.

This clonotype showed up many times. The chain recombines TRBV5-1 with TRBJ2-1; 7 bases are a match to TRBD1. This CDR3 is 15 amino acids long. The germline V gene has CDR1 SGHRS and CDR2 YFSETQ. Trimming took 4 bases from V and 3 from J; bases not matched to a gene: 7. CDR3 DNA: TGCGCCAGCAGCCGCACAGGGGTTCGCTACAATGAGCAGTTCTTC. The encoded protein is CASSRTGVRYNEQFF.

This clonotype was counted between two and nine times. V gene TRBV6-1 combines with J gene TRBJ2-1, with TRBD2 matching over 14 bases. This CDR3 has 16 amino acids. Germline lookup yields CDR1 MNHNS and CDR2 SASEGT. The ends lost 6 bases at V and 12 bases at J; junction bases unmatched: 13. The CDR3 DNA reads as TGTGCCAGCAGGACATCCGGGACTAGCGGGAGTCGGGGGCAGTTCTTC. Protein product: CASRTSGTSGSRGQFF.

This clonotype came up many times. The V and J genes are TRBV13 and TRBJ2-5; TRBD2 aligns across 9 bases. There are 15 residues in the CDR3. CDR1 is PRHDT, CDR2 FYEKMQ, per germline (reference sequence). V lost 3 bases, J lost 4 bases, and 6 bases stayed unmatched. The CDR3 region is CASSFRGSGRETQYF. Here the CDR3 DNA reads TGTGCCAGCAGCTTTAGGGGTAGCGGGAGAGAGACCCAGTACTTC.

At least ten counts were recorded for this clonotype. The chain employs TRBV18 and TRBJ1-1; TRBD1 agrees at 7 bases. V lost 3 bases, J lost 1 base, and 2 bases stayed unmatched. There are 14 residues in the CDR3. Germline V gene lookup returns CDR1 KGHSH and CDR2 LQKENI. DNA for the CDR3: TGTGCCAGCTCACCCGGACAGGAGAACACTGAAGCTTTCTTT. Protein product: CASSPGQENTEAFF.

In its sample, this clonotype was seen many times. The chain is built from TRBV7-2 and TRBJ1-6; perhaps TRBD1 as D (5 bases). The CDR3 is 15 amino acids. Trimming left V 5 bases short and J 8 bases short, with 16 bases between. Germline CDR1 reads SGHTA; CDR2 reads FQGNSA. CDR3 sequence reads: CASSLRGPLDSPLHF. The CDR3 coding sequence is TGTGCCAGCAGCCTTAGGGGACCTCTTGATTCACCCCTCCACTTT.

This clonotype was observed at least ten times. CDR3 sequence reads: CAWRRLAGRNEQFF. The CDR3 coding sequence is TGTGCCTGGAGGCGACTAGCGGGAAGGAATGAGCAGTTCTTC. The rearrangement links TRBV30 to TRBJ2-1; TRBD2 aligns across 11 bases. This CDR3 region has 14 residues. Trimming took 3 bases from V and 7 from J; bases not matched to a gene: 5. Germline-derived CDR1 and CDR2 are GTSNPN and SVGIG (reference sequence).

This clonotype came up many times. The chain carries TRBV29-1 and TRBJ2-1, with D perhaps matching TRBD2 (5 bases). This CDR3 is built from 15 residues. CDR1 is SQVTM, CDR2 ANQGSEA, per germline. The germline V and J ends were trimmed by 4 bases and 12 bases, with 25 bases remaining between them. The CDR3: CSVGWRISVPSGQFF. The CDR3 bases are TGCAGCGTTGGTTGGAGGATTAGCGTTCCCTCGGGGCAGTTCTTC.

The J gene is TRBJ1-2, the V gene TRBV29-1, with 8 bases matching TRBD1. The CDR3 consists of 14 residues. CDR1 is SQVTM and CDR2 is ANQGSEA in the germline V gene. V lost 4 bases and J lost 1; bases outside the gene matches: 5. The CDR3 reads CSVADRALNYGYTF. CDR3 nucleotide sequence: TGCAGCGTTGCGGACAGGGCCCTTAACTATGGCTACACCTTC.

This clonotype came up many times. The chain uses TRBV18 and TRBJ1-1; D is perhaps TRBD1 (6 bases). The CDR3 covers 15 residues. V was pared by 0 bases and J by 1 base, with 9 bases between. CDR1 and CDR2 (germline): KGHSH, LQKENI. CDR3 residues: CASSPPGTKNTEAFF. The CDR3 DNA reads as TGTGCCAGCTCACCACCGGGGACAAAGAACACTGAAGCTTTCTTT.

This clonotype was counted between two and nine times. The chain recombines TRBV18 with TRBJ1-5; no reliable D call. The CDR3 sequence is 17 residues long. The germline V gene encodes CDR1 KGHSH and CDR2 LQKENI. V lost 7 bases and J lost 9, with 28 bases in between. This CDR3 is CASCRGPPDGTIWPQHF. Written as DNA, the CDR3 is TGTGCCAGCTGCCGCGGTCCGCCAGACGGAACAATTTGGCCCCAGCATTTT.

The CDR3 region is CSADRRVGKNIQYF. The CDR3 DNA reads TGCAGTGCTGACCGGAGAGTGGGCAAAAACATTCAGTACTTC. The chain couples TRBV20-1 to TRBJ2-4; unclear D gene. With 5 bases removed from V and 3 bases from J, the gap between germline ends came to 14 bases. The CDR3 has 14 amino acids. Germline V gene data show CDR1 as DFQATT and CDR2 as SNEGSKA (reference sequence).

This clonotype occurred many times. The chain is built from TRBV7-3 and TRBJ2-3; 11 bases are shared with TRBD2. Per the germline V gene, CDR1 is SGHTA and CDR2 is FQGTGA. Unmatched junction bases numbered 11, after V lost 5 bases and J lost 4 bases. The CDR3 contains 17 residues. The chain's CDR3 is CASSPMGLADGADTQYF. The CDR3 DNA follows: TGTGCCAGCAGCCCAATGGGACTAGCGGATGGCGCAGATACGCAGTATTTT.

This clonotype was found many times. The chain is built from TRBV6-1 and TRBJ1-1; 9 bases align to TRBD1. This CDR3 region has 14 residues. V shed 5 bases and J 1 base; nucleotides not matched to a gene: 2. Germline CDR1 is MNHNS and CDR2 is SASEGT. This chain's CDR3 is CASSRQGENTEAFF. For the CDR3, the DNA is TGTGCCAGCAGTAGACAGGGGGAGAACACTGAAGCTTTCTTT.

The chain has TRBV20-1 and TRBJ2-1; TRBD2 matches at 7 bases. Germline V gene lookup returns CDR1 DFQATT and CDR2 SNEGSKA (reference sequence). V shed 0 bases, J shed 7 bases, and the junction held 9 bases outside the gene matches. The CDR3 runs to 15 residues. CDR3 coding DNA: TGCAGTGCTAGAGATGGAGGACTAGGACTTAATGAGCAGTTCTTC. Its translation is CSARDGGLGLNEQFF.

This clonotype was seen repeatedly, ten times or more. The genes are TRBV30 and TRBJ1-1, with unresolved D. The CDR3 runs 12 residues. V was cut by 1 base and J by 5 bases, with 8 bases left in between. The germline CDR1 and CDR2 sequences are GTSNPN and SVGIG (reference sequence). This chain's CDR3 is CAWSGGTTEAFF. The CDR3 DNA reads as TGTGCCTGGAGTGGAGGAACGACTGAAGCTTTCTTT.

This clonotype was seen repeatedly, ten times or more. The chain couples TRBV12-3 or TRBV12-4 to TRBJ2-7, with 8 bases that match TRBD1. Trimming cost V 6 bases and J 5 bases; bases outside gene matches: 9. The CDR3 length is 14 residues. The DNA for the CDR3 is TGTGCCAGCAGCCACCGGGACAGGTGGCACGAGCAGTACTTC. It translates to CASSHRDRWHEQYF.